The 24 T cell receptor beta chains below all came from one sample that was sequenced in a study of cytomegalovirus exposure and HLA in healthy donors. The PCR employed 60 Vbeta primers together with 13 Jbeta primers. Sequencing used immunoSEQ multiplex PCR; TCRdb keeps in-frame clones, though not all of them. The sample consists of under 300,000 clones, about 93% of them appearing once. Sample: PBMCs. These receptors all come from a girl aged 2 to 10 in good health and CMV-seronegative.

The chain couples TRBV6-1 to TRBJ2-7; 7 nucleotides line up with TRBD1. Germline CDR1 reads MNHNS; CDR2 reads SASEGT. J was trimmed by 3 bases and V by 3 bases; bases with no gene match: 8. The CDR3 length is 15 residues. CDR3 sequence: CASSDRQGQFYEQYF. The CDR3 DNA is TGTGCCAGCAGTGACCGACAGGGACAATTCTACGAGCAGTACTTC.

J is TRBJ2-7 and V is TRBV15; D is unclear. CDR1 is LNHNV and CDR2 is YYDKDF in the germline V gene (reference sequence). V lost 5 bases and J lost 0, with 11 bases in between. CDR3 size: 14 residues. CDR3 DNA sequence: TGTGCCACCAGCCCTATTGCGGACTCCTACGAGCAGTACTTC. Translation gives CATSPIADSYEQYF.

V usage is TRBV5-8 and J usage is TRBJ2-6, with D maybe TRBD2 (6 bases). V lost 4 bases, J lost 0 bases, and 17 bases lay in between. The CDR3 runs 18 residues. Looked up from germline, CDR1 is SGHTS and CDR2 is YDEGEE. The CDR3 DNA reads as TGTGCCAGCAGCAGGAGGGCCGGCAGGAGCTCTGGGGCCAACGTCCTGACTTTC. Protein product: CASSRRAGRSSGANVLTF.

This chain links TRBV10-3 with TRBJ2-7, with a tentative D call TRBD2 (5 bases). V lost 3 bases to trimming and J lost 2 bases, with 8 bases between them. The CDR3 has 13 amino acids. Looked up from germline, CDR1 is ENHRY and CDR2 is SYGVKD. In nucleotides, the CDR3 is TGTGCCATCAGTGAAGTGGGAGCCTACGAGCAGTACTTC. This codes for CAISEVGAYEQYF.

The rearrangement links TRBV30 to TRBJ1-2; perhaps TRBD1 as D (5 bases). The CDR3 is 15 amino acids. From germline, CDR1 is GTSNPN and CDR2 SVGIG (reference sequence). Trimming removed 4 bases from V and 2 bases from J, with 17 bases in between. In DNA form, the CDR3 reads TGTGCCTGGATCATACGGTGGGGCAGCAACTATGGCTACACCTTC. It yields the protein CAWIIRWGSNYGYTF.

This chain links TRBV5-1 with TRBJ2-7, with 9 bases identical to TRBD1. From germline, CDR1 is SGHRS and CDR2 YFSETQ. The CDR3 loop spans 16 amino acids. Germline trimming cut 4 bases from V and 5 bases from J; bases unmatched to any gene: 13. The CDR3 bases are TGCGCCAGCAGCCGCCCGGACAGGGGCTTACTAGACGAGCAGTACTTC. Protein: CASSRPDRGLLDEQYF.

CDR3 sequence: CASSFEQGKSEKLFF. Written as DNA, the CDR3 is TGTGCCAGCAGTTTCGAACAGGGGAAGAGTGAAAAACTGTTTTTT. The chain links TRBV28 to TRBJ1-4; TRBD1 aligns across 7 bases. Germline lookup yields CDR1 MDHEN and CDR2 SYDVKM. The length of the CDR3 is 15 residues. Germline trimming cut 3 bases from V and 7 bases from J; bases unmatched to any gene: 8.

In its sample, this clone was seen once. The genes are TRBV7-2 and TRBJ2-3; tentatively, D is TRBD2 (6 bases). From germline, CDR1 is SGHTA and CDR2 FQGNSA. Trimming removed 5 bases at V and 3 bases at J, with 15 bases between. This CDR3 has 15 residues. CDR3 amino acids: CASSPGTHLTDTQYF. The DNA of the CDR3 is TGTGCCAGCAGCCCAGGGACTCATCTTACAGATACGCAGTATTTT.

This chain joins TRBV19 and TRBJ1-4; the match to TRBD1 covers 8 bases. From germline, CDR1 is LNHDA and CDR2 SQIVND (reference sequence). The V segment lost 5 bases and the J segment 6 bases; nucleotides outside the gene matches: 8. The length of the CDR3 is 15 residues. The CDR3 is CASSVTGGSDEKLFF. The CDR3 nucleotides read TGTGCCAGTAGTGTAACAGGGGGTTCTGATGAAAAACTGTTTTTT. Looking up the rest from reference TRBV19 and TRBJ1-4 gives the full variable domain: DGGITQSPKYLFRKEGQNVTLSCEQNLNHDAMYWYRQDPGQGLRLIYYSQIVNDFQKGDIAEGYSVSREKKESFPLTVTSAQKNPTAFYLCASSVTGGSDEKLFFGSGTQLSVL.

The genes are TRBV18 and TRBJ1-1; TRBD1 agrees at 9 bases. The V segment lost 4 bases and the J segment 5 bases; nucleotides outside the gene matches: 8. CDR3 length: 15 residues. CDR1 and CDR2 (germline): KGHSH, LQKENI. The CDR3 loop reads CASSRTTGGETEAFF. The CDR3 DNA is TGTGCCAGCTCACGTACGACAGGGGGGGAAACTGAAGCTTTCTTT.

The count of this clone is one. This sequence joins TRBV2 and TRBJ2-1; 14 bases agree with TRBD2. The germline gives CDR1 SNHLY, CDR2 FYNNEI. CDR3 length equals 18 residues. With V trimmed by 1 base and J by 8 bases, 10 bases remained unmatched. This chain's CDR3 is CASSEVFSRLAGGDEQFF. DNA for the CDR3: TGTGCCAGCAGTGAAGTTTTTTCGAGACTAGCGGGAGGGGATGAGCAGTTCTTC. Drawing the rest from reference TRBV2 and TRBJ2-1, the complete variable domain is EPEVTQTPSHQVTQMGQEVILRCVPISNHLYFYWYRQILGQKVEFLVSFYNNEISEKSEIFDDQFSVERPDGSNFTLKIRSTKLEDSAMYFCASSEVFSRLAGGDEQFFGPGTRLTVL.

The rearrangement links TRBV5-1 to TRBJ2-7; 8 bases fit TRBD1. CDR3 size: 15 residues. Losses at the gene ends were 0 bases for V and 6 bases for J; bases not matched to a gene: 8. Germline loops: CDR1 SGHRS, CDR2 YFSETQ. The CDR3 DNA follows: TGCGCCAGCAGCTTGGAGGCAGGGGGCGGCGTCGAGCAGTACTTC. This translates into CASSLEAGGGVEQYF.

The chain is built from TRBV5-4 and TRBJ2-1, with a possible D match to TRBD1 (6 bases). The length of the CDR3 is 15 residues. V dropped 3 bases and J dropped 8 bases, with 18 bases sitting between them. Germline values: CDR1 SGHNT, CDR2 YYREEE (reference sequence). The CDR3 coding sequence is TGTGCCAGCAGCTCGTTACAGGGACCGGAGGATGAGCAGTTCTTC. Protein sequence: CASSSLQGPEDEQFF.

The V gene is TRBV7-9, the J gene TRBJ2-5, with 7 nucleotides matching TRBD2. This CDR3 contains 14 residues. V lost 5 bases to trimming and J lost 2 bases; unmatched junction nucleotides: 5. Germline V lookup: CDR1 SEHNR, CDR2 FQNEAQ (reference sequence). CDR3 in DNA: TGTGCCAGCAGCCGCGGGGGAGTTCAAGAGACCCAGTACTTC. This translates into CASSRGGVQETQYF.

The V call is TRBV2, the J call TRBJ1-1, with 8 bases lining up with TRBD1. The V and J ends lost 6 bases and 4 bases, in that order; junction bases with no gene match: 10. This CDR3 is built from 15 residues. Germline CDR1 SNHLY, CDR2 FYNNEI. Here the CDR3 reads CASRLETGALTEAFF. DNA of the CDR3: TGTGCCAGCAGGTTAGAGACAGGGGCCCTCACTGAAGCTTTCTTT.

The V call is TRBV6-1, the J call TRBJ1-5; the D is unclear. Germline assignment: CDR1 MNHNS and CDR2 SASEGT. V lost 4 bases, J lost 0 bases, and 10 bases lay in between. There are 15 residues in the CDR3. The CDR3 sequence: CASSGTGDSNQPQHF. Here the CDR3 DNA reads TGTGCCAGCAGTGGGACGGGAGATAGCAATCAGCCCCAGCATTTT.

The rearrangement uses TRBV30 and TRBJ2-7, with D unresolved. There are 13 residues in the CDR3. V dropped 0 bases and J dropped 6 bases, with 12 bases sitting between them. Germline values: CDR1 GTSNPN, CDR2 SVGIG (reference sequence). CDR3 region: CAWSVLELGEQYF. DNA of the CDR3: TGTGCCTGGAGTGTACTGGAGCTGGGCGAGCAGTACTTC.

CDR3 nucleotide sequence: TGTGCCAGCAGCGTATCCCCCACAGGGGGAAACACTGAAGCTTTCTTT. This translates into CASSVSPTGGNTEAFF. The chain has TRBV9 and TRBJ1-1, with 8 bases fitting TRBD1. Germline V lookup: CDR1 SGDLS, CDR2 YYNGEE. This CDR3 contains 16 residues. V shed 1 base, J shed 2 bases, and the junction held 7 bases outside the gene matches.

The chain links TRBV13 to TRBJ1-2; TRBD1 might be the D (5 bases). This CDR3 region has 13 residues. Trimming removed 1 base from V and 4 bases from J, with 7 bases in between. Germline CDR1 reads PRHDT; CDR2 reads FYEKMQ (reference sequence). The CDR3, as DNA: TGTGCCAGCAGCTTAGCGGGGGGCTATGGCTACACCTTC. Encoded protein: CASSLAGGYGYTF.

This clone has more than one count but fewer than ten. The chain carries TRBV25-1 and TRBJ1-1; 7 nucleotides align to TRBD1. V was pared by 1 base and J by 0 bases, with 2 bases of the junction left unmatched. This CDR3 contains 15 residues. Germline lookup yields CDR1 MGHDK and CDR2 SYGVNS. Here the CDR3 reads CASSESTGLNTEAFF. The CDR3 DNA is TGTGCCAGCAGTGAATCGACAGGGCTGAACACTGAAGCTTTCTTT. The complete variable domain, with remaining parts taken from reference TRBV25-1 and TRBJ1-1, reads EADIYQTPRYLVIGTGKKITLECSQTMGHDKMYWYQQDPGMELHLIHYSYGVNSTEKGDLSSESTVSRIRTEHFPLTLESARPSHTSQYLCASSESTGLNTEAFFGQGTRLTVV.

The rearrangement uses TRBV6-1 and TRBJ2-2; 9 bases line up with TRBD1. V trimming: 4 bases; J trimming: 4 bases; junction bases outside the gene matches: 4. This CDR3 comprises 15 residues. CDR1 MNHNS and CDR2 SASEGT come from the germline V gene. The CDR3 sequence is CASSAGTGFTGELFF. The DNA for the CDR3 is TGTGCCAGCAGTGCCGGGACAGGGTTCACCGGGGAGCTGTTTTTT.

Here the CDR3 reads CASSQPGGAGTEAFF. CDR3 nucleotides: TGCGCCAGCAGCCAGCCAGGGGGCGCGGGCACTGAAGCTTTCTTT. The rearrangement links TRBV4-1 to TRBJ1-1, with 8 nucleotides matching TRBD1. V lost 3 bases to trimming and J lost 4 bases; unmatched junction nucleotides: 7. The CDR3 runs to 15 residues. Germline CDR1 MGHRA, CDR2 YSYEKL.

This chain joins TRBV29-1 and TRBJ1-2, with TRBD1 identical over 10 bases. V trimming: 6 bases; J trimming: 4 bases; junction bases outside the gene matches: 20. The CDR3 length is 18 residues. Germline V gene sequence: CDR1 SQVTM, CDR2 ANQGSEA. CDR3 sequence: CSVYPGLGQGDLVYGYTF. The CDR3 DNA reads as TGCAGCGTGTATCCCGGGCTCGGACAGGGGGATTTGGTCTATGGCTACACCTTC.

CDR3: CASSLFVGGGQDTQYF. In nucleotides, the CDR3 is TGTGCCAGCAGTTTATTTGTTGGGGGGGGCCAAGATACGCAGTATTTT. This sequence joins TRBV28 and TRBJ2-3; D possibly corresponds to TRBD2 (7 bases). The ends were cut back, 1 base at V and 5 bases at J, with 16 bases in the middle. This CDR3 is built from 16 residues. CDR1 and CDR2 from the germline V gene are MDHEN and SYDVKM.